The clone carrying this T cell receptor (beta chain) appeared a single time. The sample originates from a study of blood T cell repertoires in COVID-19. This CDR3 is built from 14 residues. V lost 6 bases and J lost 2; bases outside the gene matches: 7. The germline V gene has CDR1 SGHRS and CDR2 YFSETQ. This table comes from immunoSEQ multiplex PCR, and its TCRdb copy is limited to in-frame clones, with some not included. The sample records about 160,000 clones, around 92% being singletons. Sequencing input: peripheral blood. The J gene is TRBJ1-2, the V gene TRBV5-1; TRBD1 agrees at 7 bases. This TCR derives from a man aged 55 to 70 with acute or convalescent COVID-19. CDR3 region: CASNPGQNNYGYTF. As DNA, the CDR3 is TGCGCCAGCAATCCGGGACAGAACAACTATGGCTACACCTTC.